The rows below give T cell receptor beta chains drawn from one sample of a study of blood T cell repertoires in COVID-19. Profiled with immunoSEQ multiplex PCR; TCRdb holds only in-frame clones, not every one. The sample consists of 400,000 to 550,000 clones, around 88% of them appearing once. Material for sequencing was peripheral blood. Every receptor here comes from a woman aged 25-40 years with acute or convalescent COVID-19. Each CDR3 is given with its conserved first and last residue. A D gene is named only where the DNA matches it firmly. Not every row has a clone size; where given, it reads once, few, many or a size class.

clone_size,j_call,v_call,cdr3_length,d_call,cdr3_aa,cdr3_nt
.,TRBJ2-5,TRBV5-5,15,TRBD2,CASGTSGGAGETQYF,TGTGCCAGTGGGACTAGCGGGGGGGCTGGAGAGACCCAGTACTTC
.,TRBJ2-7,TRBV5-6,13,.,CASSLGRNYEQYF,TGTGCCAGCAGCTTGGGGAGGAATTACGAGCAGTACTTC
.,TRBJ1-2,TRBV7-2,15,TRBD1,CASSLGQGVSYGYTF,TGTGCCAGCAGCCTAGGACAGGGAGTTAGCTATGGCTACACCTTC
few,TRBJ1-6,TRBV5-1,18,TRBD1,CASSLTGTGSSYNSPLHF,TGCGCCAGCAGCCTCACCGGGACAGGGAGCTCCTATAATTCACCCCTCCACTTT
.,TRBJ2-5,TRBV19,16,TRBD2,CASSTRTSGGQETQYF,TGTGCCAGTAGTACAAGGACTAGCGGGGGGCAAGAGACCCAGTACTTC
once,TRBJ2-7,TRBV7-6,14,.,CASSFRTDSYEQYF,TGTGCCAGCAGCTTCAGAACAGACTCCTACGAGCAGTACTTC
.,TRBJ1-1,TRBV2,15,TRBD1,CASSGTGAWNTEAFF,TGTGCCAGCAGTGGAACAGGGGCTTGGAACACTGAAGCTTTCTTT
.,TRBJ2-5,TRBV5-4,15,TRBD2,CASSRAGGPRETQYF,TGTGCCAGCAGCCGGGCGGGGGGGCCGAGAGAGACCCAGTACTTC
.,TRBJ2-3,TRBV5-1,15,.,CASSLGASTTDTQYF,TGCGCCAGCAGCTTGGGTGCTAGTACAACAGATACGCAGTATTTT
few,TRBJ1-5,TRBV3-1/TRBV3-2,13,.,CASSQGGRQPQHF,TGTGCCAGCAGCCAAGGGGGCAGGCAGCCCCAGCATTTT
.,TRBJ2-6,TRBV7-8,15,TRBD1,CATGQGAAGANVLTF,TGTGCCACAGGACAGGGGGCAGCGGGGGCCAACGTCCTGACTTTC
.,TRBJ2-2,TRBV5-4,14,.,CASSSSGNSGELFF,TGTGCCAGCAGCTCTTCAGGGAATTCAGGGGAGCTGTTTTTT
.,TRBJ2-1,TRBV28,15,.,CASSGERVSYNEQFF,TGTGCCAGCAGTGGGGAGAGGGTCTCCTACAATGAGCAGTTCTTC
.,TRBJ2-5,TRBV5-1,16,TRBD2,CASSFYGGGAGETQYF,TGCGCCAGCAGCTTTTACGGCGGGGGGGCCGGGGAGACCCAGTACTTC
.,TRBJ1-5,TRBV6-6,16,TRBD1,CASERRPGQGYQPQHF,TGTGCCAGCGAGCGAAGACCGGGACAGGGTTATCAGCCCCAGCATTTT
few,TRBJ2-7,TRBV19,14,.,CASSFRVLWVEQYF,TGTGCCAGTAGTTTCCGGGTCCTATGGGTCGAGCAGTACTTC
once,TRBJ2-2,TRBV24-1,17,TRBD1,CATSDSSGTGSTGELFF,TGTGCCACCAGTGATTCATCCGGGACAGGAAGCACCGGGGAGCTGTTTTTT
.,TRBJ1-5,TRBV2,13,.,CASSETANQPQHF,TGTGCCAGCAGTGAAACTGCCAATCAGCCCCAGCATTTT
.,TRBJ2-3,TRBV28,15,.,CASKRLDSPTDTQYF,TGTGCCAGCAAACGACTCGACAGTCCCACAGATACGCAGTATTTT
.,TRBJ2-6,TRBV5-6,17,.,CASSPTGDFSGANVLTF,TGTGCCAGCAGCCCGACAGGTGACTTCTCTGGGGCCAACGTCCTGACTTTC
.,TRBJ1-2,TRBV7-6,15,.,CASSPILSPNYGYTF,TGTGCCAGCAGCCCCATACTTTCCCCAAACTATGGCTACACCTTC
.,TRBJ2-3,TRBV5-1,14,TRBD2,CASRSSGSTDTQYF,TGCGCCAGCAGGTCTAGCGGGAGCACAGATACGCAGTATTTT
.,TRBJ2-1,TRBV5-1,16,.,CASSLAETQNYNEQFF,TGCGCCAGCAGCTTGGCCGAGACTCAGAACTACAATGAGCAGTTCTTC
.,TRBJ1-4,TRBV19,11,.,CASNFNEKLFF,TGTGCCAGTAACTTTAATGAAAAACTGTTTTTT
.,TRBJ2-5,TRBV7-9,13,.,CASSFSSAETQYF,TGTGCCAGCAGCTTTTCTAGCGCCGAGACCCAGTACTTC